Following are 32 T cell receptor beta chains from one sample sequenced in a study of memory CD8 T cells in hepatitis C reinfection. Produced via immunoSEQ multiplex PCR; TCRdb's table is partial and in-frame only. The sample lists 35,000 to 55,000 clones; approximately 88% were seen once. Time point specified: peak reinfection, 3 to 8 weeks after reinfection detection. No in vitro expansion preceded TCR sequencing of the sorted cells. The specimen sequenced was naive CD8+ T cells sorted from blood. Source of these receptors: a young man with hepatitis C virus infection.

This clone has a single count. The chain combines TRBV11-2 with TRBJ2-5; 7 bases are a match to TRBD2. The CDR3 runs 17 residues. V lost 5 bases and J lost 5; bases outside the gene matches: 17. CDR1 SGHAT and CDR2 FQNNGV come from the germline V gene. CDR3 bases: TGTGCCAGCAGCCTCGGGACTACTCCTATCGCCCACGAGACCCAGTACTTC. Its translation is CASSLGTTPIAHETQYF.

The rearrangement joins TRBV2 to TRBJ1-1, with D possibly matching TRBD1 (6 bases). V was clipped by 5 bases and J by 0 bases, with 10 bases between them. Germline CDR1 is SNHLY and CDR2 is FYNNEI. The CDR3 loop spans 14 amino acids. For the CDR3, the DNA is TGTGCCAGCAGTAAGGACAGTCTGAACACTGAAGCTTTCTTT. Translating it yields CASSKDSLNTEAFF.

This chain connects TRBV10-1 to TRBJ2-2; TRBD2 aligns across 15 bases. Germline values: CDR1 WNHNN, CDR2 SYGVQD (reference sequence). The CDR3 is 18 amino acids. The V gene end was trimmed by 4 bases and the J gene end by 0 bases; junction bases not matched to a gene: 3. The CDR3 loop is CASSGGLAGGPNTGELFF. The CDR3 DNA follows: TGCGCCAGCAGTGGGGGACTAGCGGGAGGCCCGAACACCGGGGAGCTGTTTTTT.

V is TRBV27 and J is TRBJ2-1, with D unresolved. The CDR3 is 14 amino acids. V was clipped by 3 bases and J by 0 bases, with 6 bases between them. Germline V gene lookup returns CDR1 MNHEY and CDR2 SMNVEV (reference sequence). The CDR3 DNA sequence: TGTGCCAGCAGTTTCAGAAGCTCCTACAATGAGCAGTTCTTC. Translating gives CASSFRSSYNEQFF.

V is TRBV11-2 and J is TRBJ2-1; the D is unclear. The CDR3 length is 13 residues. The germline CDR1 and CDR2 sequences are SGHAT and FQNNGV. V gave up 4 bases and J gave up 0 bases, with 4 bases separating them. CDR3 amino acids: CASSWSSYNEQFF. The CDR3 region has the DNA TGTGCCAGCAGCTGGAGCTCCTACAATGAGCAGTTCTTC.

This clone was found a few times. The J gene is TRBJ1-1, the V gene TRBV10-3; TRBD1 matches at 7 bases. Germline V gives CDR1 ENHRY, CDR2 SYGVKD. The junction had 16 bases not matched to a gene; V was cut back by 6 bases and J by 6 bases. CDR3 length equals 16 residues. This chain's CDR3 is CAISPAHTGDDAEAFF. The CDR3 DNA reads TGTGCCATCAGCCCAGCCCATACAGGGGACGACGCTGAAGCTTTCTTT.

The rearrangement joins TRBV28 to TRBJ1-5; D unresolved. Looked up from germline, CDR1 is MDHEN and CDR2 is SYDVKM. The CDR3 consists of 15 residues. Trimming pared 2 bases from V and 1 base from J, leaving 9 bases between. The DNA of the CDR3 is TGTGCCAGCAGTTTAACGAGGGAGAGCAATCAGCCCCAGCATTTT. This codes for CASSLTRESNQPQHF.

This chain links TRBV27 with TRBJ1-1; 11 bases are shared with TRBD1. CDR1 and CDR2 (germline): MNHEY, SMNVEV (reference sequence). Germline trimming cut 0 bases from V and 5 bases from J; bases unmatched to any gene: 2. This CDR3 comprises 15 residues. CDR3 bases: TGTGCCAGCAGTTTATCGGGGACAGGGGGTACTGAAGCTTTCTTT. It is translated as CASSLSGTGGTEAFF.

This chain links TRBV4-2 with TRBJ2-2; 7 positions agree with TRBD2. V trimming: 8 bases; J trimming: 3 bases; junction bases outside the gene matches: 9. The CDR3 length is 15 residues. Germline V lookup: CDR1 LGHNA, CDR2 YNFKEQ. The DNA of the CDR3 is TGTGCCAGCCACTCGGAGCGGGGCGACACCGGGGAGCTGTTTTTT. This gives the protein CASHSERGDTGELFF.

The J gene is TRBJ1-1, the V gene TRBV12-5; 10 bases are shared with TRBD1. The trim removed 6 bases at V and 4 bases at J, leaving 5 bases unmatched. The CDR3 spans 14 residues. Germline loops: CDR1 LGHNT, CDR2 FRNRAP. The CDR3 loop reads CASGWTGGITEAFF. CDR3 DNA: TGTGCTAGTGGCTGGACAGGGGGTATCACTGAAGCTTTCTTT.

This chain links TRBV6-5 with TRBJ1-2, with 9 nucleotides matching TRBD1. V was clipped by 4 bases and J by 4 bases; unmatched bases: 10. Looked up from germline, CDR1 is MNHEY and CDR2 is SVGAGI. This CDR3 comprises 16 residues. The CDR3 is CASSSTSGTGSYGYTF. The DNA of the CDR3 is TGTGCCAGCAGTTCAACTTCCGGGACAGGGTCCTATGGCTACACCTTC.

The V and J genes are TRBV7-3 and TRBJ2-1; TRBD2 might be the D (6 bases). The CDR3 is 16 residues long. The germline gives CDR1 SGHTA, CDR2 FQGTGA. The germline V and J ends were trimmed by 5 bases and 5 bases, with 19 bases remaining between them. CDR3 nucleotides: TGTGCCAGCAGCACCTACAGCGGGCTACAGAACAATGAGCAGTTCTTC. Amino acids: CASSTYSGLQNNEQFF. Filled out from reference TRBV7-3 and TRBJ2-1, the complete variable domain reads GAGVSQTPSNKVTEKGKYVELRCDPISGHTALYWYRQSLGQGPEFLIYFQGTGAADDSGLPNDRFFAVRPEGSVSTLKIQRTERGDSAVYLCASSTYSGLQNNEQFFGPGTRLTVL.

This clone was seen a single time. The chain carries TRBV6-5 and TRBJ2-2, with TRBD1 identical over 7 bases. Trimming removed 7 bases from V and 0 bases from J; junction bases left unmatched: 5. The V gene's germline CDR1 is MNHEY and CDR2 SVGAGI. The length of the CDR3 is 15 residues. In nucleotides, the CDR3 is TGTGCCAGCACCGACGGGACAGCGAACACCGGGGAGCTGTTTTTT. The encoded protein is CASTDGTANTGELFF.

J is TRBJ2-7 and V is TRBV5-4; 7 positions agree with TRBD1. Germline values: CDR1 SGHNT, CDR2 YYREEE (reference sequence). CDR3 length: 13 residues. V shed 0 bases, J shed 5 bases, and the junction held 2 bases outside the gene matches. CDR3 coding DNA: TGTGCCAGCAGCTTGGAGCAGGGGGACGAGCAGTACGTC. Encoded protein: CASSLEQGDEQYV.

The CDR3 sequence: CASCGGNTEAFF. DNA of the CDR3: TGTGCTAGTTGCGGGGGGAACACTGAAGCTTTCTTT. This chain links TRBV12-5 with TRBJ1-1; D possibly corresponds to TRBD1 (5 bases). Germline lookup yields CDR1 LGHNT and CDR2 FRNRAP. The CDR3 is made up of 12 amino acids. The V end lost 8 bases, the J end lost 1 base, and 8 bases lay between the germline ends. Full variable domain (remainder filled in from reference TRBV12-5 and TRBJ1-1): DARVTQTPRHKVTEMGQEVTMRCQPILGHNTVFWYRQTMMQGLELLAYFRNRAPLDDSGMPKDRFSAEMPDATLATLKIQPSEPRDSAVYFCASCGGNTEAFFGQGTRLTVV.

V usage is TRBV6-5 and J usage is TRBJ2-1; 8 bases align to TRBD1. Trimming cost V 0 bases and J 3 bases; bases outside gene matches: 4. The germline CDR1 and CDR2 sequences are MNHEY and SVGAGI. There are 16 residues in the CDR3. CDR3 loop: CASSYSSGGRYNEQFF. The CDR3 DNA follows: TGTGCCAGCAGTTACTCGTCAGGGGGCCGCTACAATGAGCAGTTCTTC.

The V and J genes are TRBV11-2 and TRBJ2-5; a weak D match, TRBD1 (6 bases). The CDR3 runs to 13 residues. V dropped 5 bases and J dropped 4 bases, with 11 bases sitting between them. Germline lookup yields CDR1 SGHAT and CDR2 FQNNGV. In DNA form, the CDR3 reads TGTGCCAGCAGCGACGAACAGGGAGAGACCCAGTACTTC. Encoded protein: CASSDEQGETQYF.

The chain employs TRBV6-5 and TRBJ1-2; TRBD1 might be the D (5 bases). This CDR3 contains 15 residues. The germline gives CDR1 MNHEY, CDR2 SVGAGI. V lost 0 bases, J lost 2 bases, and 10 bases lay in between. The CDR3 DNA reads TGTGCCAGCAGTTACTCGGTACAGGACAACTATGGCTACACCTTC. Encoded protein: CASSYSVQDNYGYTF.

The chain employs TRBV18 and TRBJ2-3; 9 bases match TRBD1. Trimming at V came to 0 bases and at J to 3 bases, leaving 4 bases not matched to a gene. Germline CDR1 is KGHSH and CDR2 is LQKENI. This CDR3 region has 16 residues. The CDR3 nucleotides are TGTGCCAGCTCACCACCGGGACAGGGAAGTACAGATACGCAGTATTTT. Its translation: CASSPPGQGSTDTQYF.

V is TRBV7-8 and J is TRBJ2-2; 7 bases line up with TRBD1. This CDR3 contains 16 residues. V gave up 5 bases and J gave up 0 bases; unmatched junction bases: 6. Per germline, CDR1 SGHVS and CDR2 FQNEAQ. CDR3 sequence (DNA): TGTGCCAGCAGCCTCTGGACAGGATCGAACACCGGGGAGCTGTTTTTT. Amino acids: CASSLWTGSNTGELFF.

The V and J genes are TRBV7-9 and TRBJ2-2; TRBD2 matches 13 bases. Per the germline V gene, CDR1 is SEHNR and CDR2 is FQNEAQ (reference sequence). The length of the CDR3 is 18 residues. Trimming took 0 bases from V and 4 from J; bases not matched to a gene: 5. CDR3 amino acids: CASSLATSGGRSTGELFF. The CDR3 DNA follows: TGTGCCAGCAGCTTAGCGACTAGCGGGGGGCGAAGCACCGGGGAGCTGTTTTTT.

There are a few counts of this clone. The chain uses TRBV7-9 and TRBJ2-5; tentative D call: TRBD1 (6 bases). V was pared by 4 bases and J by 6 bases, with 15 bases between. Germline values: CDR1 SEHNR, CDR2 FQNEAQ (reference sequence). The CDR3 covers 14 residues. As DNA, the CDR3 is TGTGCCAGCAGCTCCATACAGGGAAGAAAGACCCAGTACTTC. Translating gives CASSSIQGRKTQYF.

The sample holds one count of this clone. The chain links TRBV5-5 to TRBJ2-7; weak D call: TRBD1 (5 bases). The CDR3 sequence is 16 residues long. Trimming took 0 bases from V and 2 from J, leaving 15 bases between them. Germline CDR1 is SGHKS and CDR2 is YYEKEE (reference sequence). CDR3: CASSLEGQGRAYEQYV. In DNA, the CDR3 is TGTGCCAGCAGCTTGGAAGGGCAGGGAAGAGCCTACGAGCAGTACGTC.

V gene TRBV4-3 combines with J gene TRBJ2-1; a possible D gene is TRBD2 (6 bases). Per the germline V gene, CDR1 is LGHNA and CDR2 is YSLEER. V lost 5 bases to trimming and J lost 6 bases, with 23 bases between them. The CDR3 length is 17 residues. In DNA form, the CDR3 reads TGCGCCAGCAGCTCAAAAAGTGGGGAGCAAGCGGGCAATGAGCAGTTCTTC. This encodes CASSSKSGEQAGNEQFF.

CDR3 in DNA: TGTGCCAGCAGTTCCGCAGGGCGTACTGAAGCTTTCTTT. Its protein product is CASSSAGRTEAFF. This chain uses TRBV6-1 with TRBJ1-1; D might be TRBD1 (5 bases). Germline V gene data show CDR1 as MNHNS and CDR2 as SASEGT. This CDR3 contains 13 residues. V dropped 5 bases and J dropped 5 bases, with 12 bases sitting between them.

Relative to its sample, this clone is medium-sized. V gene TRBV2 combines with J gene TRBJ1-4; maybe TRBD1 (5 bases). Germline V gives CDR1 SNHLY, CDR2 FYNNEI. Between the trimmed V and J ends, which lost 2 bases and 8 bases, there was a span of 12 bases. The CDR3 runs 14 residues. CDR3: CASSEPQGREKLFF. For the CDR3, the DNA is TGTGCCAGCAGTGAACCCCAGGGTAGAGAAAAACTGTTTTTT.

This chain uses TRBV19 with TRBJ1-1; 10 bases are shared with TRBD1. V lost 10 bases, J lost 1 base, and 6 bases stayed unmatched. Germline lookup yields CDR1 LNHDA and CDR2 SQIVND (reference sequence). CDR3 length equals 14 residues. The CDR3 DNA reads as TGTGCCACCTCGACAGGGGGCGCGAACACTGAAGCTTTCTTT. Its protein product is CATSTGGANTEAFF.

The chain has TRBV19 and TRBJ2-1, with TRBD2 matching 12 bases. Germline-derived CDR1 and CDR2 are LNHDA and SQIVND (reference sequence). The CDR3 length is 16 residues. V shed 6 bases, J shed 2 bases, and the junction held 5 bases outside the gene matches. The CDR3 spells CASRKTSGRPYNEQFF. The CDR3 DNA reads as TGTGCCAGTAGGAAGACTAGCGGGAGACCCTACAATGAGCAGTTCTTC.

J is TRBJ2-7 and V is TRBV28; D gene uncertain. The CDR3 sequence is 13 residues long. Germline CDR1 is MDHEN and CDR2 is SYDVKM. V lost 7 bases and J lost 3, with 13 bases in between. In DNA form, the CDR3 reads TGTGCCAGCAAGGCAAGCGCTGACTACGAGCAGTACTTC. Translation gives CASKASADYEQYF.

The genes are TRBV7-8 and TRBJ2-7; the D is unclear. The CDR3 consists of 10 residues. Per the germline V gene, CDR1 is SGHVS and CDR2 is FQNEAQ. V was cut by 8 bases and J by 3 bases, with 5 bases left in between. In DNA, the CDR3 is TGTGCCAGCGGCAACTACGAGCAGTACTTC. As protein: CASGNYEQYF.

The V and J genes are TRBV6-6 and TRBJ2-1, with D perhaps matching TRBD2 (5 bases). This CDR3 has 14 amino acids. The V end was cut by 7 bases, the J end by 4 bases, with 14 bases between. Germline-derived CDR1 and CDR2 are MNHNY and SVGAGI (reference sequence). The CDR3 region is CASIQEVGYNEQFF. In nucleotides, the CDR3 is TGTGCCAGCATCCAGGAGGTCGGGTACAATGAGCAGTTCTTC.

The rearrangement links TRBV29-1 to TRBJ2-2; 8 nucleotides agree with TRBD2. CDR1 SQVTM and CDR2 ANQGSEA come from the germline V gene. CDR3 length: 16 amino acids. V trimming: 7 bases; J trimming: 2 bases; junction bases outside the gene matches: 12. The CDR3 DNA reads as TGCAGCGCTCGACTAGCGCGGGGAACAAACACCGGGGAGCTGTTTTTT. It encodes CSARLARGTNTGELFF.